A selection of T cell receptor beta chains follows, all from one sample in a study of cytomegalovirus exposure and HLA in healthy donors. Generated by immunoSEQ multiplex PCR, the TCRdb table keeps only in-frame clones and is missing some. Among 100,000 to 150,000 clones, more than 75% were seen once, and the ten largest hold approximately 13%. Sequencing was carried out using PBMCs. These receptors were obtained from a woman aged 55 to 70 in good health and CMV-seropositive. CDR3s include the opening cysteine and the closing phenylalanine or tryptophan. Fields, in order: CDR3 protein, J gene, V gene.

CDR3 protein: CASSQTGLAGAYEQYF
J gene: TRBJ2-7
V gene: TRBV5-1

CDR3 protein: CASSDLAGREQYF
J gene: TRBJ2-7
V gene: TRBV2

CDR3 protein: CASSTGTRGTGELFF
J gene: TRBJ2-2
V gene: TRBV7-9

CDR3 protein: CASRSGRAYNEQFF
J gene: TRBJ2-1
V gene: TRBV6-4

CDR3 protein: CASSSQTGNYGYTF
J gene: TRBJ1-2
V gene: TRBV7-2

CDR3 protein: CASRRATSGTYEQYF
J gene: TRBJ2-7
V gene: TRBV6-5

CDR3 protein: CASSRRRGVGGTIYF
J gene: TRBJ1-3
V gene: TRBV7-9

CDR3 protein: CASTGGEPADTQYF
J gene: TRBJ2-3
V gene: TRBV9

CDR3 protein: CASSPRTANTEAFF
J gene: TRBJ1-1
V gene: TRBV7-9

CDR3 protein: CASSRGQGAGYGYTF
J gene: TRBJ1-2
V gene: TRBV19

CDR3 protein: CASSVLRGSSYNSPLHF
J gene: TRBJ1-6
V gene: TRBV6-1

CDR3 protein: CASSYLGRVGNTIYF
J gene: TRBJ1-3
V gene: TRBV6-6

CDR3 protein: CASSEAPSGTGKHEQYF
J gene: TRBJ2-7
V gene: TRBV4-1

CDR3 protein: CASSQSAGQGYEKLFF
J gene: TRBJ1-4
V gene: TRBV11-2

CDR3 protein: CSVGQLSGRGTGELFF
J gene: TRBJ2-2
V gene: TRBV29-1

CDR3 protein: CASSQDLAGGYGYTF
J gene: TRBJ1-2
V gene: TRBV4-2

CDR3 protein: CASSEYPETDTQYF
J gene: TRBJ2-3
V gene: TRBV25-1

CDR3 protein: CASSQLDRVNSPLHF
J gene: TRBJ1-6
V gene: TRBV4-3

CDR3 protein: CASSLGISGTATTNEKLFF
J gene: TRBJ1-4
V gene: TRBV7-8